The clone carrying this T cell receptor beta chain has at least ten counts. Antigen specificity is unknown. This entry belongs to a study of blood T cells in healthy people across ages. Study-level findings and limits: Calculation of diversity from one million T cells yielded estimates considered to be underestimates.

Through a sample-barcoded 5' primer and a J-beta primer mix, a second PCR was run for 7 to 11 cycles. One entry per CDR3 protein, called by TCRdb with MiXCR from the 5' RACE reads. The sample carries about 930,000 distinct CDR3 sequences, almost 30% recorded once. The donors, aged roughly 6 to 90, were healthy Caucasians from Russia. In addition, the sample was reused for a study of T cells of mothers and their children. That work adds: The output of TCR recombination is shaped by thymic selection similarly in related and unrelated pairs. Overlap in related mother-child pairs always slightly exceeded unrelated pairs, never significantly.

This receptor was obtained from a woman in her thirties or forties in good health. Specimen: blood.

CDR3 amino acids: CAGLVETQYF. Written as DNA, the CDR3 is TGTGCCGGACTAGTCGAGACCCAGTACTTC. The chain couples TRBV12-1 to TRBJ2-5; the table gives TRBD2 as D, unverified against the DNA. TRBV12-1 corresponds to a pseudogene. The CDR3 has 10 amino acids.